The present entry profiles one TCR beta chain with its context. Its antigen is not yet known. Base quality data are lacking; no much larger clone is found one base away. These data are taken from a study of T cell responses to AZD1222 COVID-19 vaccine (dated by TCRdb to about 2021). For context, the study as a whole: A total of 233 trial participants underwent TCR sequencing, of whom 200 to 220 had received two doses of AZD1222 and roughly 26 had received two doses of the MenACWY control vaccine. Trial participants were enrolled into age subgroups of 18-55, 56-69 and 70-plus years, which contained 148, 28 and 57 TCR-sequenced participants, respectively. Summary of the overall study and its limitations: A significant rise in spike-specific TCR breadth and depth was observed after two AZD1222 doses relative to day 0 and relative to MenACWY recipients. Participants were mostly white British, with more females than males. The authors suggested clonal diversity may have been underestimated. Conclusions about previously exposed vaccinees are limited, since just six AZD1222 recipients were seropositive for SARS-CoV-2 at baseline. Because no day 14 peak-response samples were available, repertoires were characterized only after the peak T cell response. CD4 TCRs associated with the vaccine covered the entire spike protein, and the dominant responses were in regions 160-218 and 743-854. In the small 56-69-year group, the increase in depth fell short of significance, most likely because of low power. Reportedly, close to half of the unique spike-specific TCRs recognized epitopes lying outside the regions that are mutated in the B.1.351 and B.1.1.7 variants.

CDR1 is given as LGHNA and CDR2 as YNFKEQ, both from the germline V gene. Including the terminal cysteine and phenylalanine, the CDR3 comprises 17 residues. The CDR3 DNA has 51 bases and is translated from base 1. Germline trimming amounts to 3 bases on V and 3 bases on J, with 6 as the count of junction bases outside the gene matches. The CDR3 regions of human TCRbeta chains were subjected to immunosequencing. As for how the authors treated the data: Repertoire TCRs were matched against a reference library of SARS-CoV-2-specific TCRs generated with the MIRA antigen-specificity platform. Breadth was defined as the fraction of unique TCRs that were SARS-CoV-2-associated. Depth was defined as the fraction of total T cells that were SARS-CoV-2-associated. Using the MIRA data, each spike-specific TCR was mapped to the spike region that the TCR reacts to and placed in a CD4 or CD8 class. Log10-transformed breadth and depth values were compared by one-way ANOVA with Sidak's multiple comparisons tests. The table comes from immuneACCESS by way of TCRdb, which keeps in-frame sequences with V and J called. Part of the clones is missing from these tables; in studies checked, under half for an unresolved V gene and the rest for unknown reasons. That table is the source of V, J and clone size, and D and trimming were worked out from the DNA. This sample has some 170,000 clones in its table, and approximately 90% of those were observed once. Together, the top ten hold roughly 4.4% of the sample.

Explained via the paper, the time point label denotes: baseline before first vaccination. This specimen's treatment or condition label, per the study, means: meningococcal conjugate vaccine given as trial control. Vaccinee samples were obtained from the UK trials COV001 and COV002, which included a single-blind randomized controlled phase 2/3 trial of AZD1222 (ChAdOx1 nCoV-19) in healthy adults. Trial participant PBMC samples were collected at day 0 and day 28 after the second dose for TCRbeta chain sequencing. This sequence originates from an adult in good health. Sample: peripheral blood, taken on day 0 of MenACWY control vaccination. Recombination joined TRBV4-2 with TRBJ2-2; TRBD2 aligns with 11 central bases. The DNA sequence is given as TGTGCCAGCAGCCACTCTAGCGGGAGGAGGGACACCGGGGAGCTGTTTTTT. This codes for CASSHSSGRRDTGELFF.